Below are 17 T cell receptor beta chains sequenced from a single sample in a study of blood T cell repertoires in COVID-19. The repertoire was sequenced with immunoSEQ multiplex PCR; TCRdb's copy has only in-frame clones and lacks some. The top ten clones hold 43% of a sample with 60,000 to 70,000 clones, roughly 85% of them seen once. Specimen: peripheral blood. The receptor source for this set is a woman aged 60-75 years with COVID-19, enrolled during active disease.

This sequence joins TRBV19 and TRBJ1-2; 11 nucleotides line up with TRBD1. CDR1 is LNHDA, CDR2 SQIVND, per germline (reference sequence). There are 14 residues in the CDR3. Unmatched junction bases numbered 10, after V lost 10 bases and J lost 6 bases. The CDR3 DNA sequence: TGTGCCACAAGAGACCCGGGACAGGGGGATGGCTACACCTTC. Amino acid sequence: CATRDPGQGDGYTF.

This clone has only a few counts. The chain links TRBV12-3 or TRBV12-4 to TRBJ2-5; D remains unclear. CDR3 length: 13 amino acids. The V end lost 5 bases, the J end lost 1 base, and 8 bases lay between the germline ends. CDR3 sequence reads: CASSPRIQETQYF. CDR3 in DNA: TGTGCCAGCAGTCCTAGGATCCAAGAGACCCAGTACTTC.

CDR3 sequence reads: CASSPTVATNEKLFF. CDR3 bases: TGTGCCAGCAGTCCGACAGTCGCAACTAATGAAAAACTGTTTTTT. The chain has TRBV27 and TRBJ1-4; D is perhaps TRBD1 (5 bases). Germline CDR1 reads MNHEY; CDR2 reads SMNVEV (reference sequence). This CDR3 contains 15 residues. V shed 5 bases and J shed 0 bases, with 10 bases lying between them. The full variable domain, completed using reference TRBV27 and TRBJ1-4, is EAQVTQNPRYLITVTGKKLTVTCSQNMNHEYMSWYRQDPGLGLRQIYYSMNVEVTDKGDVPEGYKVSRKEKRNFPLILESPSPNQTSLYFCASSPTVATNEKLFFGSGTQLSVL.

The chain uses TRBV3-1 (or the pseudogene TRBV3-2) and TRBJ2-5, with D possibly TRBD2 on 6 matching bases. The CDR3 has 16 residues. Germline V gives CDR1 LGHDT, CDR2 YNNKEL (reference sequence). The V end lost 7 bases, the J end lost 0 bases, and 18 bases lay between the germline ends. The CDR3 loop reads CASTPRAGMYQETQYF. DNA for the CDR3: TGTGCCAGCACCCCGAGGGCGGGAATGTACCAAGAGACCCAGTACTTC.

J is TRBJ2-1 and V is TRBV24-1, with a tentative D call TRBD2 (6 bases). Germline CDR1 KGHDR, CDR2 SFDVKD. Trimming pared 6 bases from V and 4 bases from J, leaving 18 bases between. The CDR3 consists of 16 residues. Here the CDR3 reads CATSTTGLSVYNEQFF. Here the CDR3 DNA reads TGTGCCACCAGTACTACGGGACTCTCCGTTTACAATGAGCAGTTCTTC.

This chain joins TRBV12-3 or TRBV12-4 and TRBJ1-3; D remains ambiguous. V was trimmed by 2 bases and J by 7 bases, leaving 6 bases between them. The CDR3 consists of 12 residues. CDR3 amino acids: CASSLNANTIYF. The CDR3 region has the DNA TGTGCCAGCAGTTTAAATGCGAACACCATATATTTT.

V is TRBV4-1 and J is TRBJ2-1, with D perhaps TRBD1 (5 bases). V was trimmed by 2 bases and J by 0 bases, leaving 11 bases between them. The CDR3 covers 16 residues. Germline values: CDR1 MGHRA, CDR2 YSYEKL. For the CDR3, the DNA is TGCGCCAGCAGCCAAAAGGGCCAGGGCTCCTACAATGAGCAGTTCTTC. Encoded protein: CASSQKGQGSYNEQFF.

The CDR3 DNA reads as TGCGCCAGCATTTACGGGGGCAATCAGCCCCAGCATTTT. Protein: CASIYGGNQPQHF. The chain recombines TRBV5-1 with TRBJ1-5; no definite D call. Trimming left V 6 bases short and J 2 bases short, with 9 bases between. The CDR3 loop spans 13 amino acids. Per germline, CDR1 SGHRS and CDR2 YFSETQ.

The chain uses TRBV28 and TRBJ1-6; weak D call: TRBD1 (6 bases). Trimming pared 6 bases from V and 7 bases from J, leaving 13 bases between. The CDR3 loop spans 14 amino acids. Per germline, CDR1 MDHEN and CDR2 SYDVKM. CDR3 sequence (DNA): TGTGCCAGCAGGCTTGAAGGGGGAAATTCACCCCTCCACTTT. Translated: CASRLEGGNSPLHF.

This rearrangement joins TRBV10-3 to TRBJ2-1; maybe TRBD1 (5 bases). Germline V gene data show CDR1 as ENHRY and CDR2 as SYGVKD. The CDR3 extends over 14 amino acids. Trimming stripped 3 bases from V and 9 bases from J, with 15 bases between. CDR3 coding DNA: TGTGCCATCAGTGACAGGGCAGGGAACGGTGAGCAGTTCTTC. Translation: CAISDRAGNGEQFF.

The chain is built from TRBV4-1 and TRBJ1-5; D gene unclear. The CDR3 totals 15 residues. The germline gives CDR1 MGHRA, CDR2 YSYEKL. Deletions cut 2 bases from V and 2 bases from J, with 10 bases between. This chain's CDR3 is CASSQSLQGNQPQHF. The CDR3 coding sequence is TGCGCCAGCAGCCAATCACTGCAGGGCAATCAGCCCCAGCATTTT.

Written as DNA, the CDR3 is TGTGCCTGGAGGCCCAGCGGAGGCGGGATTGAAAAACTGTTTTTT. Protein sequence: CAWRPSGGGIEKLFF. The V call is TRBV30, the J call TRBJ1-4, with D uncertain. The CDR3 runs 15 residues. From germline, CDR1 is GTSNPN and CDR2 SVGIG (reference sequence). V was shortened by 3 bases and J by 7 bases, with 18 bases between the two germline ends.

This clone has only one observation. The chain employs TRBV3-1 (or the pseudogene TRBV3-2) and TRBJ1-2, with unresolved D. The CDR3 totals 15 residues. With 0 bases removed from V and 8 bases from J, the gap between germline ends came to 16 bases. CDR1 and CDR2 from the germline V gene are LGHDT and YNNKEL (reference sequence). This CDR3 reads CASSQDLERVGGYTF. CDR3 DNA: TGTGCCAGCAGCCAAGATCTTGAGAGGGTTGGAGGCTACACCTTC.

This clone was seen once. The chain links TRBV18 to TRBJ1-1, with D unresolved. V was clipped by 3 bases and J by 0 bases, with 11 bases between them. This CDR3 is 15 amino acids long. Germline values: CDR1 KGHSH, CDR2 LQKENI. The CDR3 sequence: CASSPQQSLNTEAFF. DNA for the CDR3: TGTGCCAGCTCACCTCAACAGTCTTTGAACACTGAAGCTTTCTTT.

The chain employs TRBV6-5 and TRBJ1-2, with a tentative D call TRBD1 (6 bases). Germline CDR1 reads MNHEY; CDR2 reads SVGAGI. The CDR3 totals 16 residues. Trimming took 2 bases from V and 3 from J, leaving 16 bases between them. CDR3: CASSYAAGAGDYGYTF. The CDR3 coding sequence is TGTGCCAGCAGTTACGCGGCAGGGGCGGGTGACTATGGCTACACCTTC.

The chain has TRBV12-3 or TRBV12-4 and TRBJ1-1; TRBD1 matches 7 bases. Losses at the gene ends were 3 bases for V and 13 bases for J; bases not matched to a gene: 8. This CDR3 is 12 amino acids long. Here the CDR3 reads CASSFAGTEIFF. The CDR3, as DNA: TGTGCCAGCAGTTTCGCCGGGACAGAAATTTTCTTT.

The CDR3 sequence: CASSLSGDPSFGYNSPLHF. In DNA form, the CDR3 reads TGTGCCAGCAGTTTATCCGGGGATCCGAGCTTTGGCTATAATTCACCCCTCCACTTT. This chain uses TRBV27 with TRBJ1-6; D not certain. V dropped 0 bases and J dropped 3 bases, with 18 bases sitting between them. The CDR3 has 19 residues. Germline values: CDR1 MNHEY, CDR2 SMNVEV (reference sequence).